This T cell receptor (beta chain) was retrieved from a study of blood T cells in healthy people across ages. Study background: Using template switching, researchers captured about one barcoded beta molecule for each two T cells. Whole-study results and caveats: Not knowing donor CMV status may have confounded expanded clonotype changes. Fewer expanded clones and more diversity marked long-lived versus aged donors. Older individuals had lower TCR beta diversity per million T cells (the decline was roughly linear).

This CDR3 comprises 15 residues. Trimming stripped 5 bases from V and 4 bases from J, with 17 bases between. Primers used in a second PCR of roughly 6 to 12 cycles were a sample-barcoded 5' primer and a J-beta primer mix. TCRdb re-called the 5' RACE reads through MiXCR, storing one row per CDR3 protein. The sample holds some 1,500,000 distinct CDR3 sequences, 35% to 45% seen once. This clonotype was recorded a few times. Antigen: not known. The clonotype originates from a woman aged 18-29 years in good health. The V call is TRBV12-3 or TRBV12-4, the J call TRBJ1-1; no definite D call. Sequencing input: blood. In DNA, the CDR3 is TGTGCCAGCAGTAACCCGGAGAGGACGGTCACTGAAGCTTTCTTT. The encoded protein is CASSNPERTVTEAFF.